The TCR beta chain under discussion was sequenced for a study of response to subunit inactivated influenza vaccine. TCRdb re-derived calls from the RT-PCR reads in MiXCR, one entry per CDR3 protein. The sample shows roughly 790,000 distinct CDR3 sequences, around 21% of them seen only once. On this clonotype: Its antigen is unknown.

CDR3 length equals 17 residues. Trimming left V 4 bases short and J 2 bases short, with 20 bases between. Germline CDR1 reads SGHAT; CDR2 reads FQDESV (reference sequence). Study-level points and caveats: Authors suggested each seasonal flu vaccination may recruit only limited numbers of new T cells.

The TCR sequence derives from a man between 50 and 59 years old who received an inactivated influenza vaccine. The source was PBMCs from blood, collected more than 4 days after vaccination. The chain has TRBV11-1 and TRBJ1-2, with D tentatively TRBD1 (6 bases). The CDR3 loop is CASSSIQPSTGNYGYTF. The CDR3 DNA reads as TGTGCCAGCAGCTCGATTCAGCCATCTACAGGGAACTATGGCTACACCTTC.